These 18 T cell receptor beta chains originate from one sample sequenced in a study of shared clonotypes between healthy human individuals. Generated by immunoSEQ multiplex PCR, the TCRdb table keeps only in-frame clones and is missing some. This table has some 650,000 clones, about 96% appearing once. Sequenced input: naive CD4+ T cells sorted from blood. Indicated subset: CD45RA+ positively selected. The receptors come from a woman in her 30s in good health.

The V and J genes are TRBV10-3 and TRBJ2-1, with 7 bases matching TRBD2. The length of the CDR3 is 16 residues. Germline V lookup: CDR1 ENHRY, CDR2 SYGVKD. After removal of 3 bases from V and 5 bases from J, the junction contained 10 bases not matched to a gene. The CDR3 is CAISDHTSDPHNEQFF. As DNA, the CDR3 is TGTGCCATCAGTGACCACACTAGCGACCCACACAATGAGCAGTTCTTC.

The chain recombines TRBV10-3 with TRBJ1-4; D call uncertain. The germline CDR1 and CDR2 sequences are ENHRY and SYGVKD. CDR3 length: 13 amino acids. V lost 2 bases and J lost 10, with 11 bases in between. The CDR3 reads CAISEENRGKLFF. As DNA, the CDR3 is TGTGCCATCAGTGAGGAGAACCGCGGAAAACTGTTTTTT.

This clone has a single count. The sample carries other DNA sequences with the same CDR3. The chain has TRBV6-1 and TRBJ2-7, with 9 positions matching TRBD1. CDR1 is MNHNS and CDR2 is SASEGT in the germline V gene. Germline trimming cut 6 bases from V and 5 bases from J; bases unmatched to any gene: 11. This CDR3 is built from 15 residues. The CDR3 nucleotides are TGTGCCAGCAGCCAAACGGGACAGGGATTTCACGAGCAGTACTTC. Amino acid sequence: CASSQTGQGFHEQYF.

This rearrangement joins TRBV28 to TRBJ1-2; D is unresolved. This CDR3 is built from 14 residues. CDR1 and CDR2 (germline): MDHEN, SYDVKM. Trimming removed 4 bases from V and 4 bases from J, with 13 bases in between. The CDR3 protein is CASSWGGSGYGYTF. The CDR3 bases are TGTGCCAGCAGTTGGGGAGGATCGGGCTATGGCTACACCTTC.

The V call is TRBV10-1, the J call TRBJ1-1, with 8 bases identical to TRBD1. The V and J ends lost 0 bases and 5 bases, in that order; junction bases with no gene match: 8. Germline V lookup: CDR1 WNHNN, CDR2 SYGVQD (reference sequence). The length of the CDR3 is 16 residues. CDR3 region: CASSESGRTGKTEAFF. The CDR3, as DNA: TGCGCCAGCAGTGAGTCGGGTCGGACAGGGAAGACTGAAGCTTTCTTT.

The rearrangement joins TRBV18 to TRBJ1-3; D unresolved. Germline values: CDR1 KGHSH, CDR2 LQKENI. V lost 2 bases and J lost 0, with 17 bases in between. The CDR3 has 18 residues. CDR3 loop: CASSPFERVHHSGNTIYF. The CDR3 DNA is TGTGCCAGCTCACCATTCGAAAGGGTCCACCACTCTGGAAACACCATATATTTT. Drawing the rest from reference TRBV18 and TRBJ1-3, the complete variable domain is NAGVMQNPRHLVRRRGQEARLRCSPMKGHSHVYWYRQLPEEGLKFMVYLQKENIIDESGMPKERFSAEFPKEGPSILRIQQVVRGDSAAYFCASSPFERVHHSGNTIYFGEGSWLTVV.

The J gene is TRBJ1-1, the V gene TRBV5-1; D is uncertain. The CDR3 contains 14 residues. V lost 6 bases and J lost 1, with 13 bases in between. Germline CDR1 is SGHRS and CDR2 is YFSETQ. The DNA of the CDR3 is TGCGCCAGCAATCTGGGGTCGAGGAACACTGAAGCTTTCTTT. Its translation: CASNLGSRNTEAFF.

This clone was counted a single time. V is TRBV5-5 and J is TRBJ2-7; 7 bases line up with TRBD1. V trimming: 1 base; J trimming: 6 bases; junction bases outside the gene matches: 7. CDR3 length: 14 amino acids. Germline values: CDR1 SGHKS, CDR2 YYEKEE (reference sequence). The CDR3 protein is CASSLWTGSAEQYF. The DNA of the CDR3 is TGTGCCAGCAGCTTGTGGACAGGTAGTGCCGAGCAGTACTTC.

CDR3 in amino acids: CASSKTSGPLEQFF. The CDR3 DNA reads as TGTGCCAGCAGTAAAACTAGCGGGCCTTTAGAACAGTTCTTC. This chain joins TRBV27 and TRBJ2-1; TRBD2 agrees at 9 bases. The CDR3 length is 14 residues. Trimming took 5 bases from V and 13 from J; bases not matched to a gene: 12. The germline gives CDR1 MNHEY, CDR2 SMNVEV (reference sequence).

The rearrangement joins TRBV29-1 to TRBJ1-1; D unresolved. The V end was cut by 4 bases, the J end by 1 base, with 10 bases between. CDR3 length: 13 residues. Germline CDR1 reads SQVTM; CDR2 reads ANQGSEA. The CDR3 DNA sequence: TGCAGCGTTGGTAGACCAGGGAACACTGAAGCTTTCTTT. This encodes CSVGRPGNTEAFF.

This chain uses TRBV5-1 with TRBJ2-1; the D gene could be TRBD1 or TRBD2 (5 bases each). Trimming shortened V by 1 base and J by 5 bases, and 13 bases separated the two germline ends. The CDR3 contains 15 residues. Per germline, CDR1 SGHRS and CDR2 YFSETQ. The CDR3 nucleotides read TGCGCCAGCAGCTTGATAGGGGCTAGCCACAATGAGCAGTTCTTC. Protein product: CASSLIGASHNEQFF.

The V gene is TRBV11-2, the J gene TRBJ2-7, with TRBD1 matching 8 bases. J lost 3 bases, V lost 4 bases, and 11 bases had no gene match. The CDR3 extends over 16 amino acids. Germline values: CDR1 SGHAT, CDR2 FQNNGV. The CDR3 sequence is CASSSATRDRIYEQYF. The CDR3 nucleotides are TGTGCCAGCAGCTCAGCCACCCGGGACAGGATCTACGAGCAGTACTTC.

The V call is TRBV5-1, the J call TRBJ2-2; TRBD1 is a possible D gene (6 bases). This CDR3 is 16 amino acids long. Trimming took 4 bases from V and 2 from J, leaving 15 bases between them. Looked up from germline, CDR1 is SGHRS and CDR2 is YFSETQ. CDR3: CASSVARDTNTGELFF. The CDR3 DNA reads as TGCGCCAGCAGCGTAGCCCGGGACACTAACACCGGGGAGCTGTTTTTT.

This chain uses TRBV7-3 with TRBJ1-4; perhaps TRBD1 as D (6 bases). The CDR3 contains 14 residues. Germline V lookup: CDR1 SGHTA, CDR2 FQGTGA. Between the trimmed V and J ends, which lost 3 bases and 8 bases, there was a span of 13 bases. CDR3 in amino acids: CASSLWGAQEKLFF. Written as DNA, the CDR3 is TGTGCCAGCAGCTTGTGGGGGGCGCAGGAAAAACTGTTTTTT. The variable domain in full, with the rest retrieved from reference TRBV7-3 and TRBJ1-4, is GAGVSQTPSNKVTEKGKYVELRCDPISGHTALYWYRQSLGQGPEFLIYFQGTGAADDSGLPNDRFFAVRPEGSVSTLKIQRTERGDSAVYLCASSLWGAQEKLFFGSGTQLSVL.

V gene TRBV2 combines with J gene TRBJ2-1, with no clear D. CDR1 SNHLY and CDR2 FYNNEI come from the germline V gene. The V gene lost 11 bases and the J gene lost 6 bases, with 14 bases spanning the gap. CDR3 size: 12 residues. CDR3 sequence reads: CASGPERNEQFF. In DNA form, the CDR3 reads TGTGCCTCCGGGCCAGAGCGCAATGAGCAGTTCTTC.

The V call is TRBV5-1, the J call TRBJ2-3; D assignment may be TRBD1 or TRBD2 (5 bases each). The CDR3 runs to 16 residues. V lost 0 bases and J 4 bases, leaving 15 bases between the germline ends. Germline CDR1 and CDR2: SGHRS and YFSETQ. CDR3 sequence: CASSLEPGAGADTQYF. The CDR3 DNA reads TGCGCCAGCAGCTTGGAACCCGGGGCCGGCGCAGATACGCAGTATTTT.

The rearrangement links TRBV5-1 to TRBJ2-1; 8 bases fit TRBD1. CDR1 and CDR2 (germline): SGHRS, YFSETQ. Germline trimming cut 4 bases from V and 8 bases from J; bases unmatched to any gene: 8. The CDR3 spans 14 residues. CDR3 DNA sequence: TGCGCCAGCAGCCCGGGACAGGCCGTCGATGAGCAGTTCTTC. This codes for CASSPGQAVDEQFF. Full variable domain (outside the CDR3, taken from reference TRBV5-1 and TRBJ2-1): KAGVTQTPRYLIKTRGQQVTLSCSPISGHRSVSWYQQTPGQGLQFLFEYFSETQRNKGNFPGRFSGRQFSNSRSEMNVSTLELGDSALYLCASSPGQAVDEQFFGPGTRLTVL.

The gene calls are TRBV6-1 and TRBJ2-3; D remains unclear. Germline V gene data show CDR1 as MNHNS and CDR2 as SASEGT. V gave up 2 bases and J gave up 3 bases, with 3 bases separating them. There are 12 residues in the CDR3. CDR3 bases: TGTGCCAGCAGTGAAACAACAGATACGCAGTATTTT. Protein product: CASSETTDTQYF.